This T cell receptor beta chain was identified in a study of blood T cell repertoires in COVID-19 (dated by TCRdb to the early 2020s). With regard to the full study: Samples from collaborators originated in the United States, Italy and Spain and spanned both the acute and convalescent phases of COVID-19. The prospective study material was composed of cDNA or gDNA derived from T cells, B-cell-depleted T cells, or PBMCs. Deeply sampled blood TCRbeta repertoires from subjects exposed to, actively infected with, or recovered from COVID-19 were included in the dataset. The repertoires were released in a freely available public database intended as a resource for research on the immune response to SARS-CoV-2. Samples came from the ongoing ImmuneRACE study (first 160 participants) plus 1,254 subjects from 6 global collaborators. The sample metadata nearly always contained a de-identified subject ID, COVID-19 status, age in years and sex. Where available, HLA class I and class II types were obtained from metadata supplied by the sample provider rather than from assay-based typing.

Clipping removes 1 base from V and 3 bases from J, with 7 as the unmatched junction base count. CDR1 is given as SGHNT and CDR2 as YYREEE, both from the germline V gene (reference sequence). The CDR3 sequence holds 16 residues, the cysteine and phenylalanine included. The CDR3 DNA has 48 bases and is translated from base 1. TCRbeta CDR3 regions were amplified from genomic DNA by means of the immunoSEQ Assay, a bias-controlled multiplex PCR. The paper's processing steps were these. The number of nucleated cells in each sample was estimated by amplification of reference gene primers within the assay. To quantify the absolute abundance of each unique TCRbeta CDR3 rearrangement, sequence reads were collapsed and filtered. For each sample, productive Simpson clonality was calculated as the square root of Simpson's diversity index across productive rearrangements. Not all clones reach the TCRdb copy of this immuneACCESS table, which keeps in-frame sequences only. Checked studies attribute under half of the gap to unresolved V genes and leave the rest unexplained. The V and J calls and clone size are taken from that table; D and trimming were inferred from the DNA. The sample table lists some 190,000 clones, roughly 85% of them with a count of one. The top ten hold almost 5% of the sample.

Summary of the overall study and its limitations: Clinical and demographic metadata were provided uncurated, with the amount varying by source and participant.

To note about this clone: It has no known antigen specificity. Base qualities are not recorded, but no much larger clone differs from it by a single base.

Each collaborating institution followed its own protocols to collect whole blood in K2EDTA tubes. For TCRbeta analysis, collaborator samples were shipped as frozen whole blood, as isolated PBMCs, or as DNA extracted from either sample type. In this chain, TRBV5-4 is recombined with TRBJ2-7; a stretch of 10 junction bases matches TRBD2. The sequenced sample was peripheral blood. The receptor's source is a woman of 80 years or more with acute or convalescent COVID-19. The DNA sequence is given as TGTGCCAGCAGCTTGAGGTCGGGGACTAGCGTCTACGAGCAGTACTTC. Its amino acids are CASSLRSGTSVYEQYF.